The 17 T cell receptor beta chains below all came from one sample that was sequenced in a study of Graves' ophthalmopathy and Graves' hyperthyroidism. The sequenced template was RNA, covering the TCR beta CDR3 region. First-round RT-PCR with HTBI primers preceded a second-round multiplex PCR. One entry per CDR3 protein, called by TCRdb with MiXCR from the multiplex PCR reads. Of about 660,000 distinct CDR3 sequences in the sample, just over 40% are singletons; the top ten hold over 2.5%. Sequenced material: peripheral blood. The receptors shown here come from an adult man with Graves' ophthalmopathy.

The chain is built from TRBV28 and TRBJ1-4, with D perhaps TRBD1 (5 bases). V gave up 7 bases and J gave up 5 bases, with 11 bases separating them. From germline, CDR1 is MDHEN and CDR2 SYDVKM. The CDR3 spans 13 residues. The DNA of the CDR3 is TGTGCCAGCAACCAGAGACAGAATGAAAAACTGTTTTTT. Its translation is CASNQRQNEKLFF.

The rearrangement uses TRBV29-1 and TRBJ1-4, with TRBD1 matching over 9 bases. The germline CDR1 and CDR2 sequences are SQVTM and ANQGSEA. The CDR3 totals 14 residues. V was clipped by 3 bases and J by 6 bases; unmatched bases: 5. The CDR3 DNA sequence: TGCAGCGTTGATACCGGGACAGGGCATGAAAAACTGTTTTTT. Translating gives CSVDTGTGHEKLFF.

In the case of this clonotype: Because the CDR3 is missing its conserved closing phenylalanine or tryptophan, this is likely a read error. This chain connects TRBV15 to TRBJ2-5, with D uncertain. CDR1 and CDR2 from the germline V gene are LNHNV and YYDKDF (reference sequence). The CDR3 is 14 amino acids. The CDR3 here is CATSRDRSQGTQYL. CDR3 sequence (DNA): TGTGCCACCAGCAGAGATCGCAGTCAAGGGACCCAGTACCTC.

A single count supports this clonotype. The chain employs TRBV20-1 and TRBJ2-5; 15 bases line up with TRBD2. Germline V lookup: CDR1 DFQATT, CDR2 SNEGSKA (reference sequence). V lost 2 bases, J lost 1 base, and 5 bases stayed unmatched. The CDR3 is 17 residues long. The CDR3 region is CSARRTSGGGLQETQYF. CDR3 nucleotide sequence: TGCAGTGCTAGACGGACTAGCGGGGGGGGACTCCAAGAGACCCAGTACTTC.

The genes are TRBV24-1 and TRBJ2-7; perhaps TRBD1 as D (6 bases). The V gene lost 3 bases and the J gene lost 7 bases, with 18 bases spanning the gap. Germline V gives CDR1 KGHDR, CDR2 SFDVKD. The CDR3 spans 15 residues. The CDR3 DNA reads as TGTGCCACCAGTGATCCGGACAGCTCCTACAATGAGCAGTACTTC. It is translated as CATSDPDSSYNEQYF.

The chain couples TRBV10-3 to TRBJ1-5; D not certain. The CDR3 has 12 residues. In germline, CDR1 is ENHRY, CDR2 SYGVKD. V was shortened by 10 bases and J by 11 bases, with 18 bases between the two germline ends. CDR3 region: CASGREQETQHF. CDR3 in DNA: TGTGCCAGCGGACGGGAACAAGAGACCCAGCATTTT.

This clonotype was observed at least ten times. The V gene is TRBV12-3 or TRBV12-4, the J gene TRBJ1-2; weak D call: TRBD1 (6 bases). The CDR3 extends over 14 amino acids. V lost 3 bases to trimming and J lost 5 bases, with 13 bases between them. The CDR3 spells CASSLQGRGYGYTF. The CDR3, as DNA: TGTGCCAGCAGTTTGCAGGGGAGAGGGTATGGCTACACCTTC.

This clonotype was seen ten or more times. DNA of the CDR3: TGCAGCGTGACTAGCGGGATTGGGACCCAGTACTTC. Translation gives CSVTSGIGTQYF. The chain couples TRBV29-1 to TRBJ2-5; the match to TRBD2 covers 11 bases. V was clipped by 6 bases and J by 7 bases; unmatched bases: 4. The length of the CDR3 is 12 residues. Germline CDR1 and CDR2: SQVTM and ANQGSEA.

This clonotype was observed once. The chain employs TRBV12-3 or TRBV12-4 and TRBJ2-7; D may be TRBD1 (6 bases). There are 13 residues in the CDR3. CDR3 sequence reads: CASGFWTVNKQYF. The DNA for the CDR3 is TGTGCTAGTGGTTTCTGGACAGTGAACAAGCAGTACTTC.

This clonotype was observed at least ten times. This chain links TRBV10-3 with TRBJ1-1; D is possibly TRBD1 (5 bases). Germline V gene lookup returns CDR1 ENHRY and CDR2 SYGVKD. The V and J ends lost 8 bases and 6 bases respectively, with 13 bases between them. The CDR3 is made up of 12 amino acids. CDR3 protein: CAISPQGPEAFF. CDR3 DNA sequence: TGTGCCATCTCTCCCCAGGGACCTGAAGCTTTCTTT.

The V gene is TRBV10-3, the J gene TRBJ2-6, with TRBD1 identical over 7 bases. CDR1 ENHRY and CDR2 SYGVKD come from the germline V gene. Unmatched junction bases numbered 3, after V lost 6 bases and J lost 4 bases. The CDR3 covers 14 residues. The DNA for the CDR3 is TGTGCCATCAGAGAGGGGGCCGGGGCCAACGTCCTGACTTTC. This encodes CAIREGAGANVLTF.

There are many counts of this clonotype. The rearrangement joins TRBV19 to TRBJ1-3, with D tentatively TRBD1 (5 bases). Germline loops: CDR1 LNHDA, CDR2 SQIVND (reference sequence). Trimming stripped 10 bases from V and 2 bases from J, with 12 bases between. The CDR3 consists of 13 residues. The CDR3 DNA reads TGTGCCACCGGACGGGACGCTGGAAACACCATATATTTT. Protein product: CATGRDAGNTIYF.

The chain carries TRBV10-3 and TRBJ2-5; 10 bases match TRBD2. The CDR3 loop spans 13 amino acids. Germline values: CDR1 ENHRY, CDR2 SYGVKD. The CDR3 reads CARSGTSEETQYF. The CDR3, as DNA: TGTGCTAGGTCCGGGACTAGCGAAGAGACCCAGTACTTC.

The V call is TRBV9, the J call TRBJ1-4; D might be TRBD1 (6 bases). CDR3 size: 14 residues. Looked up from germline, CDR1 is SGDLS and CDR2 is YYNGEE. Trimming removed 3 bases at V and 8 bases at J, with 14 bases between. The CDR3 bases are TGTGCCAGCAGCGCCACAGGGTTTTGGGAAAAACTGTTTTTT. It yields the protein CASSATGFWEKLFF.

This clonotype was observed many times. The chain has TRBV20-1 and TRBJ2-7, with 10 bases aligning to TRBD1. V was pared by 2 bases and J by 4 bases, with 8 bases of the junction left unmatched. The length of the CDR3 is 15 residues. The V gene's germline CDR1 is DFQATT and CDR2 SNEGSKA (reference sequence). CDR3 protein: CSARLEPGQGYEQYF. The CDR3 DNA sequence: TGCAGTGCTAGACTTGAACCGGGACAGGGGTACGAGCAGTACTTC.

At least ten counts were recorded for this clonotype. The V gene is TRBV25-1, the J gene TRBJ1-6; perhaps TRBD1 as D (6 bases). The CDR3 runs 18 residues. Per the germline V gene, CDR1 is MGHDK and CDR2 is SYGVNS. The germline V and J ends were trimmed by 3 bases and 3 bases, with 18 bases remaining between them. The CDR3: CASSDHGQSGVYNSPLHF. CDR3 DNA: TGTGCCAGCAGTGACCACGGACAGTCAGGCGTCTATAATTCACCCCTCCACTTT.

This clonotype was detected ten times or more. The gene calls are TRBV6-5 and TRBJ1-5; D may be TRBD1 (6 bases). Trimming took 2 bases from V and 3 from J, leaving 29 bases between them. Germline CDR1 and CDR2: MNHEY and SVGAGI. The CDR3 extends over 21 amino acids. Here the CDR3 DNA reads TGTGCCAGCAGTTACGAGTCAGGGGAAAGGGAATTTACAGTTTTCAATCAGCCCCAGCATTTT. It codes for CASSYESGEREFTVFNQPQHF.